Included here is one T cell receptor (beta chain) sequence, with context. Its antigen is still unknown. The length of the CDR3 is 14 residues. Germline V gives CDR1 MDHEN, CDR2 SYDVKM. V dropped 5 bases and J dropped 7; count of bases not matched to a gene: 8. Before the COVID-19 pandemic, during about 2011-2019, CD4+ T cells were taken from unexposed donors. Sequenced by immunoSEQ multiplex PCR; TCRdb stores in-frame clones only, minus some. The repertoire consists of about 68,000 clones, with 80% to 95% occurring once and the leading ten covering approximately 0.21%. This entry comes from a study of CD4 T cells in relation to SARS-CoV-2 and coronaviruses. On the study more broadly: Crossreactive spike epitopes shared across donors were mapped to their HLA restriction. Overall study results and limits: No crossreactivity against non-spike viral proteins was tested here. Pre-pandemic and post-infection samples never came from the same donor.

Input material: naive CD4+ T cells from PBMCs. The subset: naive CD4+ T cells isolated by negative enrichment. This rearrangement joins TRBV28 to TRBJ2-1; 7 positions match TRBD1. The sequence was collected from a human donor in good health. CDR3 sequence (DNA): TGTGCCAGCAGTCCCCCGGGACAGAGGAATGAGCAGTTCTTC. Translating it yields CASSPPGQRNEQFF. Based on the CDR3 plus reference TRBV28 and TRBJ2-1, the full variable domain is DVKVTQSSRYLVKRTGEKVFLECVQDMDHENMFWYRQDPGLGLRLIYFSYDVKMKEKGDIPEGYSVSREKKERFSLILESASTNQTSMYLCASSPPGQRNEQFFGPGTRLTVL.